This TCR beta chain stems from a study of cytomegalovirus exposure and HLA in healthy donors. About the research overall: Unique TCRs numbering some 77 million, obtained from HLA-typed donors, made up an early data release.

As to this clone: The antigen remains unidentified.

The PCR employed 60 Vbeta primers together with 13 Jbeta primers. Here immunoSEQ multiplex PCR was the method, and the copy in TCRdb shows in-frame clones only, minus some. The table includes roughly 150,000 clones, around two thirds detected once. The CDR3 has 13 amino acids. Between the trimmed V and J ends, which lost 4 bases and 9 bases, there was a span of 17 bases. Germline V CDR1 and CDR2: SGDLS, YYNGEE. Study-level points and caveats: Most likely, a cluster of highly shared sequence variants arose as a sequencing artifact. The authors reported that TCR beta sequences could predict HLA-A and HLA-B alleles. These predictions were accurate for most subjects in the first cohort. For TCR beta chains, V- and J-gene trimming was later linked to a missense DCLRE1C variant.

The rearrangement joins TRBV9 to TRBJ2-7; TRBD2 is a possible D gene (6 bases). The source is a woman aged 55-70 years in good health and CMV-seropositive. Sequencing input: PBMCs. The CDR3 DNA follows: TGTGCCAGCAGCACAGAAGGGACTTCGGGGCAGTACTTC. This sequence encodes CASSTEGTSGQYF.